A single sample is the source of the 29 T cell receptor beta chains below, sequenced in a study of identical twins. TCRdb re-analysed the 5' RACE reads in MiXCR, keeping a single row per CDR3 protein. The sample holds 240,000 or so distinct CDR3 sequences, 10% to 13% seen once. The specimen was memory T cells sorted from blood. The receptor set was obtained from a man aged 50-59 years in good health.

This clonotype has ten or more counts. The chain links TRBV15 to TRBJ1-6, with D unresolved. Trimming removed 1 base from V and 7 bases from J, with 2 bases in between. The germline V gene encodes CDR1 LNHNV and CDR2 YYDKDF (reference sequence). The CDR3 totals 12 residues. CDR3: CATSRGNSPLHF. CDR3 DNA: TGTGCCACCAGCAGAGGGAATTCACCCCTCCACTTT.

The sample holds a few counts of this clonotype. The gene calls are TRBV7-9 and TRBJ1-6; tentatively, D is TRBD1 (5 bases). Trimming removed 1 base from V and 9 bases from J, with 19 bases in between. The V gene's germline CDR1 is SEHNR and CDR2 FQNEAQ (reference sequence). The CDR3 consists of 17 residues. CDR3 amino acids: CASSLGVGQRDSSPLHF. Here the CDR3 DNA reads TGTGCCAGCAGCTTAGGAGTAGGACAAAGGGATAGTTCACCCCTCCACTTT. Supplemented by reference TRBV7-9 and TRBJ1-6, the full variable domain reads DTGVSQNPRHKITKRGQNVTFRCDPISEHNRLYWYRQTLGQGPEFLTYFQNEAQLEKSRLLSDRFSAERPKGSFSTLEIQRTEQGDSAMYLCASSLGVGQRDSSPLHFGNGTRLTVT.

This clonotype was seen repeatedly, ten times or more. The genes are TRBV11-3 and TRBJ2-1, with D tentatively TRBD1 or TRBD2 (5 bases each). The CDR3 covers 16 residues. The V end lost 1 base, the J end lost 0 bases, and 10 bases lay between the germline ends. The V gene's germline CDR1 is SGHNT and CDR2 YENEEA. The CDR3 coding sequence is TGTGCCAGCAGCTTAGTGAGGGGTAGCTCCTACAATGAGCAGTTCTTC. Translating gives CASSLVRGSSYNEQFF.

This clonotype was observed many times. The CDR3 region has the DNA TGTGCCAGCAGCCAGGGACAGGGATACCAGCCCCAGCATTTT. This encodes CASSQGQGYQPQHF. The chain has TRBV12-3 or TRBV12-4 and TRBJ1-5; 9 positions match TRBD1. V gave up 6 bases and J gave up 7 bases; unmatched junction bases: 7. This CDR3 spans 14 amino acids.

This clonotype showed up just a few times. The CDR3 coding sequence is TGTGCCAGCAGCTTAGAGCCTAGCGGGGTTTACAATGAGCAGTTCTTC. Residues: CASSLEPSGVYNEQFF. The chain carries TRBV7-2 and TRBJ2-1, with 9 nucleotides matching TRBD2. The V segment lost 1 base and the J segment 4 bases; nucleotides outside the gene matches: 5. This CDR3 region has 16 residues. Germline V CDR1 and CDR2: SGHTA, FQGNSA. Using reference TRBV7-2 and TRBJ2-1 for the parts outside the CDR3, the full variable domain is GAGVSQSPSNKVTEKGKDVELRCDPISGHTALYWYRQSLGQGLEFLIYFQGNSAPDKSGLPSDRFSAERTGGSVSTLTIQRTQQEDSAVYLCASSLEPSGVYNEQFFGPGTRLTVL.

This clonotype was counted a few times. This chain connects TRBV11-2 to TRBJ1-1; TRBD1 is a possible D gene (6 bases). The ends were cut back, 3 bases at V and 0 bases at J, with 11 bases in the middle. This CDR3 has 15 residues. Germline V gene sequence: CDR1 SGHAT, CDR2 FQNNGV. CDR3 sequence: CASSLGGIVNTEAFF. The CDR3 bases are TGTGCCAGCAGCTTGGGGGGCATCGTGAACACTGAAGCTTTCTTT.

The V gene is TRBV6-1, the J gene TRBJ2-7; the match to TRBD1 covers 9 bases. V lost 4 bases and J lost 6; bases outside the gene matches: 10. The length of the CDR3 is 15 residues. Germline CDR1 reads MNHNS; CDR2 reads SASEGT. CDR3 amino acids: CASSARPGQGSEQYF. The CDR3 coding sequence is TGTGCCAGCAGTGCTCGGCCGGGACAGGGAAGCGAGCAGTACTTC.

The V gene is TRBV29-1, the J gene TRBJ2-3; possible D gene TRBD1, 6 bases. Trimming shortened V by 5 bases and J by 5 bases, and 11 bases separated the two germline ends. This CDR3 has 12 residues. Germline CDR1 is SQVTM and CDR2 is ANQGSEA. DNA of the CDR3: TGCAGCGTTACACAGGGAAAAGATACGCAGTATTTT. This sequence encodes CSVTQGKDTQYF.

In this sample, this clonotype turned up a few times. V gene TRBV5-6 combines with J gene TRBJ2-7; no firm D call. There are 12 residues in the CDR3. Trimming pared 1 base from V and 6 bases from J, leaving 8 bases between. Per the germline V gene, CDR1 is SGHDT and CDR2 is YYEEEE. The CDR3: CASSLLGAEQYF. The CDR3 nucleotides are TGTGCCAGCAGCTTGTTGGGTGCCGAGCAGTACTTC.

In this sample, this clonotype turned up a few times. This chain joins TRBV20-1 and TRBJ2-7; D gene uncertain. The CDR3 has 14 amino acids. Trimming took off 5 bases at V and 0 bases at J, with 14 bases between the two ends. Germline loops: CDR1 DFQATT, CDR2 SNEGSKA (reference sequence). CDR3 nucleotide sequence: TGCAGTGCTGCTTTGGGCGGATACTCCTACGAGCAGTACTTC. It specifies CSAALGGYSYEQYF.

This clonotype was seen only a few times. This sequence joins TRBV7-2 and TRBJ1-1, with a weak D call TRBD1 (5 bases). The germline V and J ends were trimmed by 5 bases and 2 bases, with 9 bases remaining between them. The CDR3 sequence is 13 residues long. CDR1 is SGHTA and CDR2 is FQGNSA in the germline V gene. The CDR3 loop is CASSPGTNTEAFF. The CDR3 nucleotides are TGTGCCAGCAGCCCGGGGACCAACACTGAAGCTTTCTTT.

The genes are TRBV7-9 and TRBJ1-2, with D unclear. The CDR3 totals 17 residues. Between the trimmed V and J ends, which lost 0 bases and 7 bases, there was a span of 21 bases. Germline values: CDR1 SEHNR, CDR2 FQNEAQ (reference sequence). The CDR3 here is CASSLALAVAIPAGYTF. The DNA of the CDR3 is TGTGCCAGCAGCTTAGCGTTGGCAGTCGCAATACCGGCTGGCTACACCTTC.

This clonotype occurred many times. The CDR3 DNA sequence: TGTGCCAGCAGCGTAGGAAACCAGGTGGACGAGCAGTACTTC. Protein sequence: CASSVGNQVDEQYF. The rearrangement links TRBV9 to TRBJ2-7; D is unclear. Looked up from germline, CDR1 is SGDLS and CDR2 is YYNGEE. Trimming removed 0 bases at V and 5 bases at J, with 12 bases between. CDR3 length: 14 amino acids.

This clonotype came up many times. The chain combines TRBV28 with TRBJ2-1; TRBD2 matches 10 bases. After removal of 6 bases from V and 5 bases from J, the junction contained 4 bases not matched to a gene. CDR1 MDHEN and CDR2 SYDVKM come from the germline V gene. This CDR3 comprises 14 residues. CDR3 sequence: CASSISGGNNEQFF. Written as DNA, the CDR3 is TGTGCCAGCAGCATTAGCGGGGGGAACAATGAGCAGTTCTTC.

This chain links TRBV7-2 with TRBJ2-7; 9 bases are shared with TRBD2. Germline V gives CDR1 SGHTA, CDR2 FQGNSA. The CDR3 has 17 amino acids. V lost 1 base, J lost 2 bases, and 9 bases stayed unmatched. The CDR3 loop reads CASSLVASGALPYEQYF. For the CDR3, the DNA is TGTGCCAGCAGCTTAGTGGCTAGCGGGGCCCTACCCTACGAGCAGTACTTC.

This chain uses TRBV7-2 with TRBJ1-2, with D tentatively TRBD1 (5 bases). Germline V gene lookup returns CDR1 SGHTA and CDR2 FQGNSA. The length of the CDR3 is 16 residues. Deletions cut 4 bases from V and 2 bases from J, with 17 bases between. In DNA form, the CDR3 reads TGTGCCAGCAGCTCCTGGGGGGGAGTCGGGAACTATGGCTACACCTTC. Its translation is CASSSWGGVGNYGYTF.

The table lists this clonotype with a few counts. The chain carries TRBV2 and TRBJ2-5; D is possibly TRBD2 (6 bases). Germline V gene data show CDR1 as SNHLY and CDR2 as FYNNEI. Trimming removed 4 bases at V and 3 bases at J, with 9 bases between. The CDR3 is 13 residues long. The CDR3 region is CASSGGLKETQYF. CDR3 nucleotide sequence: TGTGCCAGCAGTGGGGGACTTAAAGAGACCCAGTACTTC.

This clonotype was recorded a few times. The chain uses TRBV29-1 and TRBJ2-6; D remains unclear. The CDR3 covers 15 residues. Looked up from germline, CDR1 is SQVTM and CDR2 is ANQGSEA. CDR3 in amino acids: CSYSNQISGANVLTF. CDR3 DNA sequence: TGCAGTTATTCAAACCAGATCTCTGGGGCCAACGTCCTGACTTTC.

V usage is TRBV20-1 and J usage is TRBJ2-3, with 7 nucleotides matching TRBD2. The CDR3 is made up of 15 amino acids. Germline lookup yields CDR1 DFQATT and CDR2 SNEGSKA (reference sequence). Trimming took 0 bases from V and 6 from J; bases not matched to a gene: 9. The CDR3 nucleotides are TGCAGTGCTAGAGAGCGGCGGGGGAGGTTGGATACGCAGTATTTT. Translation: CSARERRGRLDTQYF.

This clonotype was recorded a few times. The chain recombines TRBV7-2 with TRBJ2-2, with TRBD1 identical over 12 bases. This CDR3 has 16 residues. V lost 5 bases and J lost 6; bases outside the gene matches: 7. Germline V CDR1 and CDR2: SGHTA, FQGNSA. CDR3 in amino acids: CASSLGTGGASGELFF. DNA of the CDR3: TGTGCCAGCAGCCTTGGGACAGGGGGCGCGTCCGGGGAGCTGTTTTTT.

This clonotype was counted at least ten times. This rearrangement joins TRBV6-2 or TRBV6-3 to TRBJ2-1; 7 bases are a match to TRBD2. Germline trimming cut 2 bases from V and 2 bases from J; bases unmatched to any gene: 9. CDR1 MNHEY and CDR2 SVGEGT come from the germline V gene. The CDR3 consists of 17 residues. This chain's CDR3 is CASSYLPGAGAYNEQFF. The CDR3 coding sequence is TGTGCCAGCAGTTACCTGCCCGGGGCGGGGGCCTACAATGAGCAGTTCTTC.

This clonotype has only a few counts. V usage is TRBV10-3 and J usage is TRBJ1-5; 8 bases are shared with TRBD1. CDR1 is ENHRY and CDR2 is SYGVKD in the germline V gene. V was clipped by 2 bases and J by 1 base; unmatched bases: 1. The CDR3 has 15 residues. The CDR3 sequence is CAISENRGSNQPQHF. The DNA for the CDR3 is TGTGCCATCAGTGAGAACAGGGGGAGCAATCAGCCCCAGCATTTT.

The chain joins TRBV4-1 to TRBJ2-5; 9 bases are a match to TRBD1. Per germline, CDR1 MGHRA and CDR2 YSYEKL. The CDR3 is 14 residues long. V lost 2 bases to trimming and J lost 9 bases; unmatched junction nucleotides: 7. The CDR3 protein is CASSQPGQGFAQYF. The CDR3 bases are TGCGCCAGCAGCCAACCGGGACAGGGATTTGCCCAGTACTTC.

The chain carries TRBV20-1 and TRBJ1-1; D unclear. V was pared by 0 bases and J by 1 base, with 6 bases between. The CDR3 contains 13 residues. Germline-derived CDR1 and CDR2 are DFQATT and SNEGSKA (reference sequence). DNA of the CDR3: TGCAGTGCTAGAGATATGGGGAACACTGAAGCTTTCTTT. Translating gives CSARDMGNTEAFF.

This clonotype was seen at least ten times. The CDR3 protein is CASSFSTVQETQYF. In DNA, the CDR3 is TGTGCCAGCAGCTTTTCGACAGTCCAAGAGACCCAGTACTTC. This chain connects TRBV7-9 to TRBJ2-5; D possibly corresponds to TRBD1 (5 bases). The length of the CDR3 is 14 residues. Per the germline V gene, CDR1 is SEHNR and CDR2 is FQNEAQ (reference sequence). The V end lost 3 bases, the J end lost 1 base, and 9 bases lay between the germline ends.

This clonotype showed up just a few times. This rearrangement joins TRBV7-8 to TRBJ1-6; 9 positions agree with TRBD1. The CDR3 contains 16 residues. The V gene's germline CDR1 is SGHVS and CDR2 FQNEAQ. J was trimmed by 2 bases and V by 1 base; bases with no gene match: 0. The CDR3 loop is CASSLGDRAYNSPLHF. The CDR3 DNA follows: TGTGCCAGCAGCTTAGGGGACAGGGCCTATAATTCACCCCTCCACTTT. Using reference TRBV7-8 and TRBJ1-6 for the parts outside the CDR3, the full variable domain is GAGVSQSPRYKVAKRGQDVALRCDPISGHVSLFWYQQALGQGPEFLTYFQNEAQLDKSGLPSDRFFAERPEGSVSTLKIQRTQQEDSAVYLCASSLGDRAYNSPLHFGNGTRLTVT.

This chain links TRBV7-2 with TRBJ2-3; TRBD2 matches at 8 bases. Trimming took 4 bases from V and 6 from J; bases not matched to a gene: 18. The CDR3 consists of 18 residues. In germline, CDR1 is SGHTA, CDR2 FQGNSA. CDR3 protein: CASSSAQTSGPPVDTQYF. The CDR3 DNA sequence: TGTGCCAGCAGCTCAGCCCAAACTAGCGGCCCCCCGGTGGATACGCAGTATTTT.

At least ten counts were recorded for this clonotype. The CDR3 loop is CASKDRVTDTQYF. The CDR3 DNA reads as TGTGCCAGCAAGGACAGGGTAACAGATACGCAGTATTTT. The chain is built from TRBV28 and TRBJ2-3; 8 bases are shared with TRBD1. V shed 7 bases and J 3 bases; nucleotides not matched to a gene: 3. This CDR3 spans 13 amino acids. Germline CDR1 is MDHEN and CDR2 is SYDVKM.

V usage is TRBV18 and J usage is TRBJ1-6; D is unclear. The CDR3 is 18 amino acids. From germline, CDR1 is KGHSH and CDR2 LQKENI. Trimming pared 2 bases from V and 5 bases from J, leaving 19 bases between. The CDR3 DNA reads as TGTGCCAGCTCACCATTTGGAACGGACCGAATGGATAATTCACCCCTCCACTTT. It encodes CASSPFGTDRMDNSPLHF.